This TCR beta chain comes out of a study of cytomegalovirus exposure and HLA in healthy donors. Trimming took off 4 bases at V and 2 bases at J, with 9 bases between the two ends. This CDR3 region has 14 residues. Germline V gene sequence: CDR1 SGDLS, CDR2 YYNGEE. Unrecorded immune exposures were likely, despite nominal health at sampling. Whole-study findings and limits: In vitro work confirmed that a few CMV-associated chains recognize CMV antigens. Follow-up analysis seemed to connect common viral pathogens with several of the most significant clusters identified. Reported results showed that the classifier diagnosed cytomegalovirus status with high specificity and sensitivity.

PCR involved 60 Vbeta and 13 Jbeta primers. Clones were read by immunoSEQ multiplex PCR, and TCRdb kept only the in-frame ones, dropping some. The sample lists 150,000 to 200,000 clones, approximately 79% occurring once. With regard to this clone: Its antigen is still unknown.

The source of this sequence is a man aged 35 to 55 in good health and CMV-seronegative. Sequencing was done on a sample of PBMCs. V gene TRBV9 combines with J gene TRBJ1-4, with D perhaps matching TRBD1 (6 bases). CDR3 residues: CASSSQGTNEKLFF. CDR3 nucleotides: TGTGCCAGCAGCTCCCAGGGGACTAATGAAAAACTGTTTTTT. Complete variable domain (other parts from reference TRBV9 and TRBJ1-4): DSGVTQTPKHLITATGQRVTLRCSPRSGDLSVYWYQQSLDQGLQFLIQYYNGEERAKGNILERFSAQQFPDLHSELNLSSLELGDSALYFCASSSQGTNEKLFFGSGTQLSVL.